This T cell receptor (beta chain) was recorded in a study of shared clonotypes between healthy human individuals. Study findings and constraints: The small donor group covered limited genetic and exposure diversity.

Concerning this clone itself: Its antigen is still unknown.

This CDR3 has 11 residues. Trimming cost V 10 bases and J 1 base, with 8 bases left between them. Germline V gene lookup returns CDR1 ENHRY and CDR2 SYGVKD. Sequencing was performed with immunoSEQ multiplex PCR; in TCRdb, only in-frame clones are kept and a portion is missing. Of approximately 1.5 million clones listed, 95% to 99% are singletons. The sequence was collected from a man aged 25-45 years in good health. This chain uses TRBV10-3 with TRBJ2-7, with D unresolved. Sequencing was performed on naive CD4+ T cells sorted from blood. Subset specified: CD45RA+ positively selected. The CDR3 DNA sequence: TGTGCCACACGGGTTTCCTACGAGCAGTACTTC. Amino acid sequence: CATRVSYEQYF.